This is a list of T cell receptor beta chains from one sample in a study of neurological immune-mediated disorders. TCRdb passed the 5' RACE reads through MiXCR, listing each CDR3 protein once. Of 11,000 to 15,000 distinct CDR3 sequences in the sample, roughly 13% were seen once. Sequencing was performed on CD8+ T cells from blood. These receptor sequences come from a female donor with HTLV-1-associated myelopathy (HAM/TSP). CDR3s include the opening cysteine and the closing phenylalanine or tryptophan. Each record gives: V gene, CDR3 protein.

>TRBV28
CASSVVGWQGQSSGNTIYF
>TRBV5-1
CASSLDRTGGGSPLHF
>TRBV7-9
CASRTEEGMPNEKLFF
>TRBV20-1
CSAGGSYEQYF
>TRBV5-1
CVSSSAGGFNEQFF
>TRBV7-9
CASSLLDPQETQYF
>TRBV11-2
CASSPLDSPYNEQFF
>TRBV20-1
CSASSVLGERGSLGLAGVVQYF
>TRBV9
CASSVEGYNEQFF
>TRBV4-3
CASSQGSSSNYGYTF
>TRBV15
CATSSPPGRALTDTQYF
>TRBV6-5
CASSDRKSSYNSPLHF
>TRBV3-1
CASSQGQTPYGYTF
>TRBV20-1
CSGGEGTSTDTQYF
>TRBV5-1
CASRPLAVSVREQYF
>TRBV13
CASSLGASSYEQYF
>TRBV20-1
CSLEGGSYNEQFF
>TRBV5-1
CASSLAAVSTDTQYF
>TRBV5-1
CASSKPGGGAGNTIYF
>TRBV29-1
CSVEARPDRDTQYF
>TRBV6-5
CASSYSSARSYEQYF
>TRBV5-6
CASSLEVGVEQFF
>TRBV7-3
CASSSYAGTGQEQYF
>TRBV29-1
CSATGTGVHEQYF
>TRBV20-1
CSASGTVAKNIQYF
>TRBV6-2/TRBV6-3
CASSYSPPDPYQETQYF
>TRBV20-1
CSARDMSGGSSYEQYF
>TRBV27
CASSLSPNTEAFF
>TRBV7-9
CASSLAASYQDNEQFF
>TRBV29-1
CSVQGTGTEAFF
>TRBV28
CASSFEQGGNEKLFF
>TRBV5-1
CASSPIGAGTANSGNTIYF
>TRBV7-9
CASSLKLLSYEQYF
>TRBV7-2
CASSSGLAGGLLSYEQYF
>TRBV27
CASSWSSGQYTGELFF
>TRBV10-3
CAATTPQGTAKNIQYF
>TRBV6-2/TRBV6-3
CASSPGGPPGNEQFF
>TRBV5-5
CASSPRLQLTDTQYF
>TRBV7-8
CAGREAGSYEQYF